The clone carrying this T cell receptor (beta chain) was seen a single time. This sample is part of a study of blood T cell repertoires in COVID-19. This CDR3 is built from 15 residues. V was cut by 5 bases and J by 8 bases, with 19 bases left in between. Germline CDR1 reads SGHTA; CDR2 reads FQGNSA. The data were produced by immunoSEQ multiplex PCR, yet TCRdb's version contains in-frame clones alone and is incomplete. The top ten clones hold 4% to 4.5% of a sample with fewer than 200,000 clones, 70% to 90% of them seen once. Input material: PBMCs or T cells enriched from blood (not recorded which). The chain has TRBV7-2 and TRBJ2-1, with D tentatively TRBD2 (6 bases). This clonotype was sampled from a woman aged 45-60 years who had recovered from COVID-19. For the CDR3, the DNA is TGTGCCAGCAGCAGGAGACTAGTTCCTGGCGATGAGCAGTTCTTC. This gives the protein CASSRRLVPGDEQFF. The full variable domain, in which reference TRBV7-2 and TRBJ2-1 provide the parts outside the CDR3, is GAGVSQSPSNKVTEKGKDVELRCDPISGHTALYWYRQSLGQGLEFLIYFQGNSAPDKSGLPSDRFSAERTGGSVSTLTIQRTQQEDSAVYLCASSRRLVPGDEQFFGPGTRLTVL.